The TCR beta chain described here comes from a study of cytomegalovirus exposure and HLA in healthy donors. Whole-study results and caveats: In terms of immune exposure information, only CMV serostatus was available. Most TCRs appeared rarely, but some public TCRs recurred in many donors. With further analysis later on, most CMV-associated TCR beta chains appeared HLA-restricted. An ancestry cluster, one associated with Asian ancestry, reportedly showed fewer N-insertions than the 666-donor mean in a later analysis.

This PCR relied on a set of 60 Vbeta primers and 13 Jbeta primers. The table came from immunoSEQ multiplex PCR; TCRdb's copy has only in-frame clones and leaves some out. Among about 170,000 clones listed, 60% to 80% were seen once. Germline V gene sequence: CDR1 SGHDT, CDR2 YYEEEE. The CDR3 sequence is 12 residues long. With regard to this clone: Antigen: not known. Germline is not matched at one junction end, which may reflect a read error.

Sequencing was carried out using PBMCs. V and J are TRBV5-6 and TRBJ1-6, with 7 bases matching TRBD1. The clonotype originates from a man aged 35-49 years in good health and CMV-seronegative. The CDR3 sequence is CASSLATGTFRF. The CDR3 DNA reads as TGTGCCAGCAGCTTGGCGACAGGGACTTTTCGCTTT.